The rows below give T cell receptor beta chains drawn from one sample of a study of T-cell reconstitution after alpha-beta-depleted transplantation in children. In TCRdb, the PCR reads were re-called with MiXCR into one record per CDR3 protein. The sample carries roughly 490,000 distinct CDR3 sequences, 9.5% to 12% recorded once. The specimen was PBMCs, mostly from graft donor cells, collected 180 days after TCRalphabeta/CD19-depleted stem cell transplant. The receptors derive from a female patient between 2 and 15 years old who had a stem cell transplant for aplastic anemia, so the T cells may come from the graft donor. CDR3s include the opening cysteine and the closing phenylalanine or tryptophan. Each record gives: clone size, D gene, J gene, V gene, CDR3 DNA, CDR3 protein. The D gene is left open where the match is weak. Size is stated for part of the rows, as once, few or many counts, or as a class when the clone is expanded.

abundance: few; d_gene: .; j_gene: TRBJ1-2; v_gene: TRBV10-3; CDR3nt: TGTGCCATCAGTGAACAGGGATTAATCTATGGCTACACCTTC; CDR3aa: CAISEQGLIYGYTF
abundance: few; d_gene: .; j_gene: TRBJ2-2; v_gene: TRBV29-1; CDR3nt: TGCAGCGTGCGCCAGCGGGCGACGAACACCGGGGAGCTGTTTTTT; CDR3aa: CSVRQRATNTGELFF
abundance: few; d_gene: .; j_gene: TRBJ1-2; v_gene: TRBV20-1; CDR3nt: TGCAGTGCTAGAGATGAACTTGCTGGCTACACCTTC; CDR3aa: CSARDELAGYTF
abundance: few; d_gene: TRBD1; j_gene: TRBJ2-1; v_gene: TRBV9; CDR3nt: TGTGCCAGCAGCATTGACAGGGGATCCGTCGGTGAGCAGTTCTTC; CDR3aa: CASSIDRGSVGEQFF
abundance: few; d_gene: .; j_gene: TRBJ2-5; v_gene: TRBV7-3; CDR3nt: TGTGCCAGCAGCTTAGCAGCGCTGGAGACCCAGTACTTC; CDR3aa: CASSLAALETQYF
abundance: many; d_gene: .; j_gene: TRBJ2-5; v_gene: TRBV29-1; CDR3nt: TGCAGCGTTGTAGGACCCTCCCAAGAGACCCAGTACTTC; CDR3aa: CSVVGPSQETQYF
abundance: many; d_gene: .; j_gene: TRBJ2-6; v_gene: TRBV11-2; CDR3nt: TGTGCCAGCAGCCAACTGCGAGGGCTCGGGGCCAACGTCCTGACTTTC; CDR3aa: CASSQLRGLGANVLTF
abundance: few; d_gene: .; j_gene: TRBJ1-1; v_gene: TRBV29-1; CDR3nt: TGCAGCGCCCGCTACACTGAAGCTTTCTTT; CDR3aa: CSARYTEAFF
abundance: few; d_gene: .; j_gene: TRBJ2-3; v_gene: TRBV30; CDR3nt: TGTGCCTGGAATGGGGGCACAGATACGCAGTATTTT; CDR3aa: CAWNGGTDTQYF
abundance: .; d_gene: TRBD2; j_gene: TRBJ2-7; v_gene: TRBV11-3; CDR3nt: TGTGCCAGCAGCTTAGGGACTAGCAATTGGGACGAGCACTACTTC; CDR3aa: CASSLGTSNWDEHYF
abundance: .; d_gene: .; j_gene: TRBJ2-5; v_gene: TRBV29-1; CDR3nt: TGCAGCGTTGATCCCAGGGAAGAGACCCAGTACTTC; CDR3aa: CSVDPREETQYF
abundance: many; d_gene: TRBD2; j_gene: TRBJ2-3; v_gene: TRBV5-1; CDR3nt: TGCGCCAGCAGTTTTACTAGCGGGCCCACAGATACGCAGTATTTT; CDR3aa: CASSFTSGPTDTQYF
abundance: few; d_gene: .; j_gene: TRBJ2-3; v_gene: TRBV15; CDR3nt: TGTGCCACCAGCAGAGGGGTGGGGCGGAGCACAGATACGCAGTATTTT; CDR3aa: CATSRGVGRSTDTQYF
abundance: many; d_gene: .; j_gene: TRBJ1-2; v_gene: TRBV5-1; CDR3nt: TGCGCCAGCAGCTTGGAGGTGGGGCCCGTTTATGGCTACACCTTC; CDR3aa: CASSLEVGPVYGYTF
abundance: once; d_gene: TRBD2; j_gene: TRBJ2-1; v_gene: TRBV4-3; CDR3nt: TGCGCCAGCAGCCAAGAGTTTAGCGGGAGGGATTTCTACAATGAGCAGTTCTTC; CDR3aa: CASSQEFSGRDFYNEQFF
abundance: .; d_gene: TRBD1; j_gene: TRBJ1-5; v_gene: TRBV24-1; CDR3nt: TGTGCCACCAGTGACCAACGACAGGGTCGGAATCAGCCCCAGCATTTT; CDR3aa: CATSDQRQGRNQPQHF
abundance: .; d_gene: .; j_gene: TRBJ2-3; v_gene: TRBV29-1; CDR3nt: TGCAGCGTTGATAGGGACAGCACAGATACGCAGTATTTT; CDR3aa: CSVDRDSTDTQYF
abundance: many; d_gene: .; j_gene: TRBJ2-2; v_gene: TRBV28; CDR3nt: TGTGCCAGCAGTTTCCCGGGACCCGGGGAGCTGTTTTTT; CDR3aa: CASSFPGPGELFF
abundance: many; d_gene: TRBD2; j_gene: TRBJ2-7; v_gene: TRBV20-1; CDR3nt: TGCAGTGCTAGAGGGCTAGCGGGAGCGTACGAGCAGTACTTC; CDR3aa: CSARGLAGAYEQYF
abundance: few; d_gene: TRBD2; j_gene: TRBJ2-1; v_gene: TRBV27; CDR3nt: TGTGCCAGCAAGTTTTGGGCGGAAGCGGGGGGACGTGGCAATGAGCAGTTCTTC; CDR3aa: CASKFWAEAGGRGNEQFF
abundance: .; d_gene: .; j_gene: TRBJ1-6; v_gene: TRBV18; CDR3nt: TGTGCCAGCTCACCATTTGGACATCGGGGGCAGGGTTCGAATTCACCCCTCCACTTT; CDR3aa: CASSPFGHRGQGSNSPLHF
abundance: many; d_gene: TRBD1; j_gene: TRBJ2-3; v_gene: TRBV24-1; CDR3nt: TGTGCCACCAAGGACAGGGGGAGCACAGATACGCAGTATTTT; CDR3aa: CATKDRGSTDTQYF
abundance: once; d_gene: .; j_gene: TRBJ2-7; v_gene: TRBV5-1; CDR3nt: TGCGCCAGCAGCTCGGCCGCAGGGATCTACGAGCAGTACTTC; CDR3aa: CASSSAAGIYEQYF
abundance: many; d_gene: TRBD2; j_gene: TRBJ2-7; v_gene: TRBV15; CDR3nt: TGTGCCACCAGCAGAGATCAGGCTAGCGGATTCTACGAGCAGTACTTC; CDR3aa: CATSRDQASGFYEQYF
abundance: few; d_gene: .; j_gene: TRBJ1-1; v_gene: TRBV27; CDR3nt: TGTGCCAGCTGGGATCGGGGGGCCAACACTGAAGCTTTCTTT; CDR3aa: CASWDRGANTEAFF
abundance: few; d_gene: TRBD2; j_gene: TRBJ2-1; v_gene: TRBV15; CDR3nt: TGTGCCACCCCTGGGGCGGGAGTGGGGAGCTCCTACAATGAGCAGTTCTTC; CDR3aa: CATPGAGVGSSYNEQFF
abundance: .; d_gene: TRBD2; j_gene: TRBJ2-1; v_gene: TRBV7-3; CDR3nt: TGTGCCAGCAGCTTAAGATCCGCGGCTAGCGGGGGATACAATGAGCAGTTCTTC; CDR3aa: CASSLRSAASGGYNEQFF
abundance: .; d_gene: TRBD2; j_gene: TRBJ2-7; v_gene: TRBV29-1; CDR3nt: TGCAGCGTGGTAAGCGGGAGAGGGGAAAACGAGCAGTACTTC; CDR3aa: CSVVSGRGENEQYF
abundance: few; d_gene: .; j_gene: TRBJ1-5; v_gene: TRBV15; CDR3nt: TGTGCCACCAGCAGGGCCAATGGGCTCAATCAGCCCCAGCATTTT; CDR3aa: CATSRANGLNQPQHF
abundance: many; d_gene: TRBD1; j_gene: TRBJ1-5; v_gene: TRBV6-6; CDR3nt: TGTGCCAGCAGGACAGGGGGCGTGCAGCCCCAGCATTTT; CDR3aa: CASRTGGVQPQHF
abundance: .; d_gene: .; j_gene: TRBJ1-1; v_gene: TRBV20-1; CDR3nt: TGCAGTGCTAGAGATAGGGGCAGGAATATGGGCACTGAAGCTTTCTTT; CDR3aa: CSARDRGRNMGTEAFF